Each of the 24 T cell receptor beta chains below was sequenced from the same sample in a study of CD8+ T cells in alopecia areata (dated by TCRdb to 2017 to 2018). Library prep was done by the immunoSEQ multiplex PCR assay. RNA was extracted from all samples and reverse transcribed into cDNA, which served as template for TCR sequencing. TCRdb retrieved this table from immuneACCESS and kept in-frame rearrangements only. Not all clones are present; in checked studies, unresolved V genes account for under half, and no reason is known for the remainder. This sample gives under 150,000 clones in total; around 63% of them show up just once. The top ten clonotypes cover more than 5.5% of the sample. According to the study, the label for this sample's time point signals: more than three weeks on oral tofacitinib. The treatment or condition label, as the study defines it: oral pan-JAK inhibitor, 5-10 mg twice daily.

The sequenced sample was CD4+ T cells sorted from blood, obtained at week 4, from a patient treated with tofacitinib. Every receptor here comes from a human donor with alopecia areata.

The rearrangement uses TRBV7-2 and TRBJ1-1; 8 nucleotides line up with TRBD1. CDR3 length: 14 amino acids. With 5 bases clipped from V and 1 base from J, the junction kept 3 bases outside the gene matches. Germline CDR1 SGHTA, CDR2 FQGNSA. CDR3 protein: CASSIGTGNTEAFF. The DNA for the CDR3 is TGTGCCAGCAGCATCGGGACAGGGAACACTGAAGCTTTCTTT.

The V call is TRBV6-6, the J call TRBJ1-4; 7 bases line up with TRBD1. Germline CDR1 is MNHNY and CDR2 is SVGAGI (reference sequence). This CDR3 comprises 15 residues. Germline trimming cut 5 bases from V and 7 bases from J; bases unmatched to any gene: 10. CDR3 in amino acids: CASSPTQGQVEKLFF. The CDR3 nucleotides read TGTGCCAGCAGTCCAACACAGGGGCAGGTTGAAAAACTGTTTTTT.

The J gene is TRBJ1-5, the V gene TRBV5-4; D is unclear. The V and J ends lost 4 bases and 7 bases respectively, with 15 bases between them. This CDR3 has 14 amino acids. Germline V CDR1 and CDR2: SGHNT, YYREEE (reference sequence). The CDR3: CASSTKVEGQPQHF. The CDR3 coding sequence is TGTGCCAGCAGCACTAAGGTAGAGGGACAGCCCCAGCATTTT.

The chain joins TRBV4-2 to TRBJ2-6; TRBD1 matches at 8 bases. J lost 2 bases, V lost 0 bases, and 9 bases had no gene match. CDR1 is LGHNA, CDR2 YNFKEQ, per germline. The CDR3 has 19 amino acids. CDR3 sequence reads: CASSQDRRDRSAGANVLTF. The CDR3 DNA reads TGTGCCAGCAGCCAAGATCGCCGGGACAGGTCGGCTGGGGCCAACGTCCTGACTTTC.

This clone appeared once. CDR3 residues: CASSQPGRYGYTF. Written as DNA, the CDR3 is TGTGCCAGCAGTCAACCGGGGAGGTATGGCTACACCTTC. The V call is TRBV6-5, the J call TRBJ1-2; D is unresolved. Trimming took off 5 bases at V and 5 bases at J, with 12 bases between the two ends. CDR1 is MNHEY and CDR2 is SVGAGI in the germline V gene. The CDR3 length is 13 residues.

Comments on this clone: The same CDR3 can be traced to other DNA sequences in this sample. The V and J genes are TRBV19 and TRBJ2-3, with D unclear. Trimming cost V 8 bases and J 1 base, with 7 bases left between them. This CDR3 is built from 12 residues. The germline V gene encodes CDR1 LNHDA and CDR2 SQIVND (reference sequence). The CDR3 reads CASAPGTDTQYF. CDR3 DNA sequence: TGTGCCAGTGCCCCTGGCACAGATACGCAGTATTTT.

This CDR3 is CASSHSPALYNEQFF. CDR3 DNA sequence: TGCGCCAGCAGCCATTCCCCTGCCCTTTACAATGAGCAGTTCTTC. V and J are TRBV4-1 and TRBJ2-1, with D unresolved. The CDR3 totals 15 residues. CDR1 and CDR2 (germline): MGHRA, YSYEKL. V shed 3 bases and J shed 4 bases, with 13 bases lying between them.

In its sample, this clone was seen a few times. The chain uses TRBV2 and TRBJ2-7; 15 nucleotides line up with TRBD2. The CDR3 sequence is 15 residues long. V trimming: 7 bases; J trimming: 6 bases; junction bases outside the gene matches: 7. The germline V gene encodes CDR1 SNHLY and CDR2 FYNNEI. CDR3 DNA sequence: TGTGCCAGCACCCGCGGACTAGCGGGAGGGGGCGAGCAGTACTTC. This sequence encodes CASTRGLAGGGEQYF.

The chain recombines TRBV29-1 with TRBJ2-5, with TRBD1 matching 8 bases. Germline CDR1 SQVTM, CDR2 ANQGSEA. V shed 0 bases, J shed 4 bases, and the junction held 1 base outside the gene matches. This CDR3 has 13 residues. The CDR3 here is CSVEDRGRETQYF. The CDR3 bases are TGCAGCGTTGAAGACAGGGGGCGAGAGACCCAGTACTTC.

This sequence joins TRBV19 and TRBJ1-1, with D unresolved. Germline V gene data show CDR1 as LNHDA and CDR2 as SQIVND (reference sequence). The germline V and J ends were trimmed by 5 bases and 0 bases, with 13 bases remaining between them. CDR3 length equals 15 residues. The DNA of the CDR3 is TGTGCCAGTAGTGCGTTAACCGGGATGAACACTGAAGCTTTCTTT. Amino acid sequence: CASSALTGMNTEAFF. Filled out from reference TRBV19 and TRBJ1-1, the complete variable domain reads DGGITQSPKYLFRKEGQNVTLSCEQNLNHDAMYWYRQDPGQGLRLIYYSQIVNDFQKGDIAEGYSVSREKKESFPLTVTSAQKNPTAFYLCASSALTGMNTEAFFGQGTRLTVV.

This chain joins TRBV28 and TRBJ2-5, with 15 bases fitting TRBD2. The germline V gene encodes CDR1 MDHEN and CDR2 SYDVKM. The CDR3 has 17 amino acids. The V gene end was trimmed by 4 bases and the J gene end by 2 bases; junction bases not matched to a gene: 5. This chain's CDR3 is CASSSGLAGGTQETQYF. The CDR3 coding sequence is TGTGCCAGCAGTTCGGGACTAGCGGGAGGCACTCAAGAGACCCAGTACTTC.

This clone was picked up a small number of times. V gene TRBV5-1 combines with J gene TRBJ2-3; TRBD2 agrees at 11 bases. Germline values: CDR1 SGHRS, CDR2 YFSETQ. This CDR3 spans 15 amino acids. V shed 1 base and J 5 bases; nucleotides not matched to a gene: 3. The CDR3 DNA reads TGCGCCAGCAGCTTGCTAGCGGGAGGCCAAGATACGCAGTATTTT. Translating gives CASSLLAGGQDTQYF.

CDR3 loop: CAIIRQNSGANVLTF. The CDR3 DNA reads as TGTGCCATCATCCGACAGAACTCTGGGGCCAACGTCCTGACTTTC. This chain links TRBV10-3 with TRBJ2-6; D perhaps matches TRBD1 (5 bases). V was clipped by 7 bases and J by 0 bases, with 10 bases between them. The CDR3 spans 15 residues. Germline V gene lookup returns CDR1 ENHRY and CDR2 SYGVKD.

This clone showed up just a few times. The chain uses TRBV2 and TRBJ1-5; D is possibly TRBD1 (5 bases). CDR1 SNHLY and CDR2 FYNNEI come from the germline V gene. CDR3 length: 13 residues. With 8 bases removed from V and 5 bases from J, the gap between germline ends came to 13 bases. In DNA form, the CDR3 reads TGTGCCAGCGGGGACCTAAGCGATCAGCCCCAGCATTTT. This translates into CASGDLSDQPQHF.

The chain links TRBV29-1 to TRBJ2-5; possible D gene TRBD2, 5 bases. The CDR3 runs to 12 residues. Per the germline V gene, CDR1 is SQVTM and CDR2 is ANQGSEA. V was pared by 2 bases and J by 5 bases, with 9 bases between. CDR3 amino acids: CSVESGEETQYF. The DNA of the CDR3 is TGCAGCGTTGAATCTGGGGAGGAGACCCAGTACTTC.

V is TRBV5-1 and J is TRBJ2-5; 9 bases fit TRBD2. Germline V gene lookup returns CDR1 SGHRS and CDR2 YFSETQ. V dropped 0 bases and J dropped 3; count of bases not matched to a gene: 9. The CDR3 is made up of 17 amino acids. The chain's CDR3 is CASSLVLAGVHKETQYF. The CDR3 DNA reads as TGCGCCAGCAGCTTGGTATTAGCGGGGGTCCACAAAGAGACCCAGTACTTC.

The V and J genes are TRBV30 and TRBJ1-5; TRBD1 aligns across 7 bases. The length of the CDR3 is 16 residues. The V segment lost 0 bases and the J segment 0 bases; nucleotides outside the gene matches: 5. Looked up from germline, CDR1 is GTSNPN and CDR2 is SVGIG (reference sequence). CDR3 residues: CAWSVPTGYSNQPQHF. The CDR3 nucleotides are TGTGCCTGGAGTGTACCGACAGGGTATAGCAATCAGCCCCAGCATTTT.

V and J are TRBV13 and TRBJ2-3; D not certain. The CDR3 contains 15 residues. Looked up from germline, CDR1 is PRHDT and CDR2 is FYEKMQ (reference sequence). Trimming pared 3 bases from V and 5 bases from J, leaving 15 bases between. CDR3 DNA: TGTGCCAGCAGCTTTGTGGGATACGGCGGAGATACGCAGTATTTT. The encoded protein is CASSFVGYGGDTQYF.

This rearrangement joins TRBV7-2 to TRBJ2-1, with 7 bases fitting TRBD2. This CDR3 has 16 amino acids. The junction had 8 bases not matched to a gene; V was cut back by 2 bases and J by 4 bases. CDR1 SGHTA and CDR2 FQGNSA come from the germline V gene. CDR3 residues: CASSLIGGSGYNEQFF. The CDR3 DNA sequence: TGTGCCAGCAGCTTAATTGGCGGGAGTGGGTACAATGAGCAGTTCTTC.

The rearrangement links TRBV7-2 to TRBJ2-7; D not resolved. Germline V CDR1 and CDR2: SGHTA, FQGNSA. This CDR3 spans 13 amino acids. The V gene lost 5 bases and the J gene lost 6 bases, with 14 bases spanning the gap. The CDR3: CASSQQVGSEQYF. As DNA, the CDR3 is TGTGCCAGCAGCCAGCAGGTCGGCAGCGAGCAGTACTTC.

Here the CDR3 reads CAWSGTAGFIDTQYF. The CDR3 nucleotides read TGTGCCTGGAGTGGGACGGCCGGTTTTATTGATACGCAGTATTTT. This rearrangement joins TRBV30 to TRBJ2-3; D uncertain. This CDR3 is 15 amino acids long. Trimming removed 1 base from V and 6 bases from J, with 17 bases in between. From germline, CDR1 is GTSNPN and CDR2 SVGIG (reference sequence).

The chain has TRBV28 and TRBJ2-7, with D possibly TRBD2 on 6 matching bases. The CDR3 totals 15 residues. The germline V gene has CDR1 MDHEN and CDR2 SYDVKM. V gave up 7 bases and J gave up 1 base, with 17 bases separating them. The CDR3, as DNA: TGTGCCAGCATCCCCGGGAGTATCGCATCCTACGAGCAGTACTTC. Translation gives CASIPGSIASYEQYF.

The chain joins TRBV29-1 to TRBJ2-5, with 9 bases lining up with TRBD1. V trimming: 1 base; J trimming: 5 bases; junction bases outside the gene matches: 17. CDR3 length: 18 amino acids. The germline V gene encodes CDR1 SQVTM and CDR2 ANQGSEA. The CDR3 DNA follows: TGCAGCGTTGAAGTTTTATTCCACCGGGACAGGGTCCGGGAGACCCAGTACTTC. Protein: CSVEVLFHRDRVRETQYF.

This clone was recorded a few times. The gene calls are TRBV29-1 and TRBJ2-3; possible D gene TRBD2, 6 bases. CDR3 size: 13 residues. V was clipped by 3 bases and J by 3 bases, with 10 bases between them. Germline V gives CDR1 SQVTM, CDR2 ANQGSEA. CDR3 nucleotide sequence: TGCAGCGTTGATGGAGGGACTACAGATACGCAGTATTTT. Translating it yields CSVDGGTTDTQYF.